The 10 T cell receptor beta chains reported below all come from one sample, sequenced in a study of T cells after yellow fever vaccination. TCRdb fed the 5' RACE reads into MiXCR, producing one record per CDR3 protein. Among roughly 350,000 distinct CDR3 sequences listed, about 4% were seen once. The input for sequencing was PBMCs, taken 5 days after the yellow fever booster vaccination. The receptors were gathered from a young man who received the YFV17D yellow fever vaccine.

This clonotype was seen repeatedly, ten times or more. The rearrangement links TRBV29-1 to TRBJ2-2; 9 nucleotides align to TRBD1. Per germline, CDR1 SQVTM and CDR2 ANQGSEA. This CDR3 contains 14 residues. V shed 6 bases, J shed 5 bases, and the junction held 7 bases outside the gene matches. CDR3 residues: CSVRRTGETGELFF. The CDR3 DNA reads TGCAGCGTCCGAAGGACAGGGGAAACCGGGGAGCTGTTTTTT.

This clonotype has just a few counts. The V gene is TRBV10-3, the J gene TRBJ2-2; no clear D. The germline V gene encodes CDR1 ENHRY and CDR2 SYGVKD. The CDR3 runs to 15 residues. V was cut by 3 bases and J by 2 bases, with 10 bases left in between. The CDR3 loop reads CAISEGQANTGELFF. CDR3 sequence (DNA): TGTGCCATCAGTGAAGGGCAGGCTAACACCGGGGAGCTGTTTTTT.

This clonotype has just a few counts. The J gene is TRBJ1-2, the V gene TRBV20-1; unclear D gene. Germline CDR1 reads DFQATT; CDR2 reads SNEGSKA (reference sequence). The CDR3 consists of 10 residues. Trimming pared 2 bases from V and 7 bases from J, leaving 5 bases between. Written as DNA, the CDR3 is TGCAGTGCTAGAATTGCTGGCTACACCTTC. It specifies CSARIAGYTF.

The chain uses TRBV24-1 and TRBJ2-5; no firm D call. V lost 1 base and J 0 bases, leaving 11 bases between the germline ends. Germline values: CDR1 KGHDR, CDR2 SFDVKD. The CDR3 extends over 16 amino acids. As DNA, the CDR3 is TGTGCCACCAGTGATTTCAGCAATGTTGACCAAGAGACCCAGTACTTC. Amino acid sequence: CATSDFSNVDQETQYF.

This chain joins TRBV7-8 and TRBJ2-5, with D possibly being TRBD1 (6 bases). The V gene's germline CDR1 is SGHVS and CDR2 FQNEAQ. V was cut by 4 bases and J by 2 bases, with 17 bases left in between. This CDR3 comprises 16 residues. The CDR3: CASSSYRVGSQETQYF. CDR3 sequence (DNA): TGTGCCAGCAGCTCATACAGGGTAGGGTCACAAGAGACCCAGTACTTC. The variable domain in full, with the rest retrieved from reference TRBV7-8 and TRBJ2-5, is GAGVSQSPRYKVAKRGQDVALRCDPISGHVSLFWYQQALGQGPEFLTYFQNEAQLDKSGLPSDRFFAERPEGSVSTLKIQRTQQEDSAVYLCASSSYRVGSQETQYFGPGTRLLVL.

There are a few counts of this clonotype. V usage is TRBV12-3 or TRBV12-4 and J usage is TRBJ1-2; the D is unclear. With 4 bases removed from V and 6 bases from J, the gap between germline ends came to 24 bases. The CDR3 spans 17 residues. CDR3 sequence reads: CASSSWAQPITMNGYTF. The CDR3 coding sequence is TGTGCCAGCAGTTCTTGGGCCCAACCTATTACTATGAATGGCTACACCTTC.

This clonotype was counted at least ten times. This rearrangement joins TRBV29-1 to TRBJ2-3; 9 bases are shared with TRBD1. The germline V gene has CDR1 SQVTM and CDR2 ANQGSEA. After removal of 7 bases from V and 6 bases from J, the junction contained 8 bases not matched to a gene. This CDR3 is built from 13 residues. DNA for the CDR3: TGCAGCGGGACAACCGGACAGGGGGATACGCAGTATTTT. Translated: CSGTTGQGDTQYF.

This clonotype was picked up a small number of times. The chain carries TRBV18 and TRBJ1-4; D call uncertain. CDR1 and CDR2 from the germline V gene are KGHSH and LQKENI. Trimming shortened V by 0 bases and J by 4 bases, and 9 bases separated the two germline ends. This CDR3 has 15 amino acids. CDR3: CASSPPHGVNEKLFF. The CDR3 DNA reads as TGTGCCAGCTCACCACCGCATGGGGTTAATGAAAAACTGTTTTTT.

This clonotype came up a few times. The chain is built from TRBV6-6 and TRBJ2-5; 7 bases agree with TRBD1. Trimming removed 0 bases from V and 2 bases from J; junction bases left unmatched: 6. The CDR3 has 16 residues. Germline V gene lookup returns CDR1 MNHNY and CDR2 SVGAGI (reference sequence). CDR3 in amino acids: CASSYSRSRGQETQYF. Here the CDR3 DNA reads TGTGCCAGCAGTTACTCTCGGTCCAGGGGGCAAGAGACCCAGTACTTC.

This clonotype has just a few counts. This chain links TRBV30 with TRBJ1-3; TRBD1 might be the D (5 bases). V was pared by 6 bases and J by 8 bases, with 23 bases between. Germline V CDR1 and CDR2: GTSNPN, SVGIG (reference sequence). The CDR3 is 15 residues long. CDR3 bases: TGTGCCTGCCGTCGGCAGCCCGCTCGAGGGGACACCATATATTTT. Its translation is CACRRQPARGDTIYF. Together with reference TRBV30 and TRBJ1-3, the CDR3 gives the full variable domain: SQTIHQWPATLVQPVGSPLSLECTVEGTSNPNLYWYRQAAGRGLQLLFYSVGIGQISSEVPQNLSASRPQDRQFILSSKKLLLSDSGFYLCACRRQPARGDTIYFGEGSWLTVV.